This T cell receptor (beta chain) was found in a study of blood T cells in healthy people across ages. A second about 7 to 11 cycle PCR used barcoded and J-beta primers. Using its own MiXCR run on the 5' RACE reads, TCRdb lists one record per CDR3 protein. The sample contains some 1,000,000 distinct CDR3 sequences, about 25% of which appear only once. Each donor's blood draw was roughly 9.8 milliliters of peripheral blood. The sample also formed part of further work on T cells of mothers and their children. From that second work: Sample barcodes plus 2-4 random nucleotides came from the M1S primer. Sequencing returned over 8 million TCR beta CDR3 reads per mother and around 3 million per child. It was found that thymic selection shapes TCR recombination output similarly in related and unrelated pairs.

The sequence was obtained from a girl aged 2 to 10 in good health. The specimen sequenced was blood.

The CDR3 bases are TGTGCCAGCAACGGAGGGTGGCGGGCCCATCACTACGAGCAGTACTTC. As protein: CASNGGWRAHHYEQYF. The V call is TRBV11-1, the J call TRBJ2-7, with D tentatively TRBD2 (6 bases). Germline CDR1 reads SGHAT; CDR2 reads FQDESV (reference sequence). The germline V and J ends were trimmed by 7 bases and 3 bases, with 22 bases remaining between them. The CDR3 totals 16 residues.